The T cell receptor beta chain under discussion was sequenced for a study of blood T cell repertoires in COVID-19. The method was immunoSEQ multiplex PCR; TCRdb's version includes in-frame clones alone and lacks a portion of them. The sample shows 55,000 to 90,000 clones, 75% to 95% of them seen only once. The sequence came from a human donor with active COVID-19. The donor label of this sample is uncertain. Sequencing input: peripheral blood.

DNA of the CDR3: TGTGCCAGCAGCATATCAGGGGGTAGCAATGAGCAGTTCTTC. Amino acids: CASSISGGSNEQFF. This rearrangement joins TRBV9 to TRBJ2-1; the match to TRBD1 covers 7 bases. V gave up 4 bases and J gave up 6 bases; unmatched junction bases: 7. The germline V gene has CDR1 SGDLS and CDR2 YYNGEE. This CDR3 is built from 14 residues. The complete variable domain, with remaining parts taken from reference TRBV9 and TRBJ2-1, reads DSGVTQTPKHLITATGQRVTLRCSPRSGDLSVYWYQQSLDQGLQFLIQYYNGEERAKGNILERFSAQQFPDLHSELNLSSLELGDSALYFCASSISGGSNEQFFGPGTRLTVL.